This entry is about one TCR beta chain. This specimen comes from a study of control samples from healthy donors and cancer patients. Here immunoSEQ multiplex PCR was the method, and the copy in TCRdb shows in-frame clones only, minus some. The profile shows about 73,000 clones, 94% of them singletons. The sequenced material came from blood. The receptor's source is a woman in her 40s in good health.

In DNA form, the CDR3 reads TGTGCCAGCAGCTTAGATGAAGCTGGGACAGGGGCCTTAACTAATGAAAAACTGTTTTTT. Its protein product is CASSLDEAGTGALTNEKLFF. This chain connects TRBV7-8 to TRBJ1-4, with 10 bases lining up with TRBD1. V shed 1 base and J 1 base; nucleotides not matched to a gene: 12. This CDR3 contains 20 residues. CDR1 and CDR2 (germline): SGHVS, FQNEAQ.